A selection of T cell receptor beta chains follows, all from one sample in a study of blood T cell repertoires in COVID-19. The data were produced by immunoSEQ multiplex PCR, yet TCRdb's version contains in-frame clones alone and is incomplete. The sample carries under 130,000 clones, roughly nine tenths recorded once. The sample comprised peripheral blood. All receptors derive from an older woman with acute or convalescent COVID-19. The CDR3 runs from the conserved cysteine through the conserved F or W. D genes are given only for firm matches. Rows may omit the clone size; those that give it use once, few, many or a size class.

size: -
D: -
length: 14
J: TRBJ1-1
V: TRBV28
DNA: TGTGCCAGCAGTTTCAAACTTCCGAACACTGAAGCTTTCTTT
CDR3: CASSFKLPNTEAFF

size: -
D: -
length: 16
J: TRBJ2-2
V: TRBV5-1
DNA: TGCGCCAGCAGCTTGACCGGAGGGCCCGGTACCGGGGAGCTGTTTTTT
CDR3: CASSLTGGPGTGELFF

size: -
D: -
length: 14
J: TRBJ1-6
V: TRBV6-5
DNA: TGTGCCAGCAGTTACTCGGACAATAATTCACCCCTCCACTTT
CDR3: CASSYSDNNSPLHF

size: -
D: -
length: 15
J: TRBJ2-2
V: TRBV2
DNA: TGTGCCAGCGGGGGGTCGGTCGTGTCCACCGGGGAGCTGTTTTTT
CDR3: CASGGSVVSTGELFF

size: -
D: -
length: 15
J: TRBJ1-5
V: TRBV6-5
DNA: TGTGCCAGCCAGGGGCCGGGTTATAGCAATCAGCCCCAGCATTTT
CDR3: CASQGPGYSNQPQHF

size: -
D: -
length: 14
J: TRBJ1-1
V: TRBV19
DNA: TGTGCCAGTATCAAGGGGCGGGAAGGAACTGAAGCTTTCTTT
CDR3: CASIKGREGTEAFF

size: -
D: TRBD1
length: 16
J: TRBJ2-3
V: TRBV19
DNA: TGTGCCAGTAGACCGGCAGGGGGCTTTAGCACAGATACGCAGTATTTT
CDR3: CASRPAGGFSTDTQYF

size: -
D: TRBD2
length: 19
J: TRBJ2-1
V: TRBV3-1/TRBV3-2
DNA: TGTGCCAGCAGCCAAGAGTCGGGAGCGGGAGGGCCGAGGGACAATGAGCAGTTCTTC
CDR3: CASSQESGAGGPRDNEQFF

size: -
D: -
length: 13
J: TRBJ1-1
V: TRBV4-2
DNA: TGTGCCAGCAGCCAAGATTGGGAGACTGAAGCTTTCTTT
CDR3: CASSQDWETEAFF

size: -
D: -
length: 13
J: TRBJ1-1
V: TRBV6-1
DNA: TGTGCCAGCAGTGAAGCAGGGGAAGCGGAAGCTTTCTTT
CDR3: CASSEAGEAEAFF

size: few
D: -
length: 17
J: TRBJ2-1
V: TRBV5-1
DNA: TGCGCCAGCAGCCCCGCTACCTTAGCGTACTCCTACAATGAGCAGTTCTTC
CDR3: CASSPATLAYSYNEQFF

size: once
D: -
length: 13
J: TRBJ1-2
V: TRBV6-5
DNA: TGTGCCATTGGGGGGGCTCGCAGCGATGGCTACACCTTC
CDR3: CAIGGARSDGYTF

size: -
D: -
length: 15
J: TRBJ2-5
V: TRBV28
DNA: TGTGCCAGCAGTTTAAGGGGGTCAGGACAAGAGACCCAGTACTTC
CDR3: CASSLRGSGQETQYF

size: -
D: -
length: 16
J: TRBJ1-2
V: TRBV19
DNA: TGTGCCAGTAGTAGCAGGGGTGTCGGGGATTACTATGGCTACACCTTC
CDR3: CASSSRGVGDYYGYTF

size: -
D: -
length: 14
J: TRBJ2-7
V: TRBV5-1
DNA: TGCGCCAGCAGCTTGTCAGGGGATGAGGACGAGCAGTACTTC
CDR3: CASSLSGDEDEQYF

size: once
D: -
length: 13
J: TRBJ2-5
V: TRBV27
DNA: TGTGCCAGCAGTTTTTTCCCCGGGGAGACCCAGTACTTC
CDR3: CASSFFPGETQYF

size: -
D: -
length: 12
J: TRBJ1-2
V: TRBV5-8
DNA: TGTGCCAGCAGCTTCCCCCGCACTGACTACACCTTC
CDR3: CASSFPRTDYTF

size: -
D: -
length: 15
J: TRBJ1-3
V: TRBV3-1/TRBV3-2
DNA: TGTGCCAGCAGCCAATTCGGTCAGGGTGTAAACACCATATATTTT
CDR3: CASSQFGQGVNTIYF

size: -
D: -
length: 13
J: TRBJ1-3
V: TRBV7-9
DNA: TGTGCCAGCAGCCCCCCGGCTGGAAACACCATATATTTT
CDR3: CASSPPAGNTIYF

size: -
D: -
length: 15
J: TRBJ2-2
V: TRBV6-1
DNA: TGTGCCAGCAGTGAAAACCGCGCGAACACCGGGGAGCTGTTTTTT
CDR3: CASSENRANTGELFF

size: -
D: -
length: 12
J: TRBJ2-3
V: TRBV3-1/TRBV3-2
DNA: TGTGCCAGCAGCCAGCTAGAATATACGCAGTATTTT
CDR3: CASSQLEYTQYF

size: -
D: TRBD1
length: 15
J: TRBJ1-6
V: TRBV5-4
DNA: TGTGCCAGCACCGTTCAGACAGGGGAAAATTCACCCCTCCACTTT
CDR3: CASTVQTGENSPLHF

size: -
D: -
length: 14
J: TRBJ2-5
V: TRBV18
DNA: TGTGCCAGCTCACCAGGGAACAGGCAAGAGACCCAGTACTTC
CDR3: CASSPGNRQETQYF

size: -
D: TRBD1
length: 15
J: TRBJ1-6
V: TRBV6-6
DNA: TGTGCCAGCAGTTTGACCGGGACAGAAAATTCACCCCTCCACTTT
CDR3: CASSLTGTENSPLHF

size: -
D: TRBD1
length: 15
J: TRBJ1-2
V: TRBV3-1/TRBV3-2
DNA: TGTGCCAGCAGCCCCGACAGGGCGGCTAACTATGGCTACACCTTC
CDR3: CASSPDRAANYGYTF

size: -
D: TRBD1
length: 15
J: TRBJ2-2
V: TRBV7-2
DNA: TGTGCCAGCAGCCCGCGACAGGGCGACACCGGGGAGCTGTTTTTT
CDR3: CASSPRQGDTGELFF

size: -
D: TRBD2
length: 17
J: TRBJ2-2
V: TRBV20-1
DNA: TGCAGTGCTAGTCAAGCGGGAGGGGAAATAAACACCGGGGAGCTGTTTTTT
CDR3: CSASQAGGEINTGELFF

size: -
D: TRBD2
length: 19
J: TRBJ2-2
V: TRBV9
DNA: TGTGCCAGCAGCCCCGGGACTAGCGGGAGGGCTCCGAACACCGGGGAGCTGTTTTTT
CDR3: CASSPGTSGRAPNTGELFF

size: -
D: -
length: 14
J: TRBJ1-1
V: TRBV10-1
DNA: TGCGCCAGCAGTGAGTCAGCAGGGATCACTGAAGCTTTCTTT
CDR3: CASSESAGITEAFF

size: -
D: -
length: 15
J: TRBJ1-3
V: TRBV7-2
DNA: TGTGCCAGCAGCCAGGTGGGGCTCTCTGGAAACACCATATATTTT
CDR3: CASSQVGLSGNTIYF

size: -
D: -
length: 14
J: TRBJ1-2
V: TRBV19
DNA: TGTGCCAGTAGTACCAACGGGGTATTGGATGGCTACACCTTC
CDR3: CASSTNGVLDGYTF

size: -
D: -
length: 13
J: TRBJ1-5
V: TRBV6-1
DNA: TGTGCCAGCAGTGAATCTAGACAGGCCTCCCCTCATTTT
CDR3: CASSESRQASPHF

size: -
D: -
length: 13
J: TRBJ1-1
V: TRBV11-2
DNA: TGTGCCAGCACATACATGAGACAAACTGAAGCTTTCTTT
CDR3: CASTYMRQTEAFF

size: -
D: -
length: 15
J: TRBJ1-5
V: TRBV4-1
DNA: TGCGCCAGCAGCCAAGAGGGGCAGAGCAATCAGCCCCAGCATTTT
CDR3: CASSQEGQSNQPQHF

size: few
D: TRBD2
length: 15
J: TRBJ2-3
V: TRBV6-5
DNA: TGTGCCAGCATCTCGACTAGCGGGAGTGCAGATACGCAGTATTTT
CDR3: CASISTSGSADTQYF

size: -
D: TRBD1
length: 13
J: TRBJ2-5
V: TRBV2
DNA: TGTGCCAGCAGTGAATCAGGGGGAGAGACCCAGTACTTC
CDR3: CASSESGGETQYF

size: -
D: -
length: 13
J: TRBJ1-1
V: TRBV7-2
DNA: TGTGCCAGCAGCTTGAACAGGATGGTTGAAGCTTTCTTT
CDR3: CASSLNRMVEAFF

size: -
D: -
length: 15
J: TRBJ1-5
V: TRBV28
DNA: TGTGCCAGCAGTTGGGCGAGGGTCCGCAATCAGCCCCAGCATTTT
CDR3: CASSWARVRNQPQHF

size: -
D: TRBD1
length: 15
J: TRBJ1-2
V: TRBV3-1/TRBV3-2
DNA: TGTGCCAGCAGCCAGGGACAGGGGGCCGTGGGGGGCTACACCTTC
CDR3: CASSQGQGAVGGYTF

size: -
D: -
length: 14
J: TRBJ1-4
V: TRBV9
DNA: TGTGCCAGCAGCGTAGGGCAGGGAAGAGGTCAACTGTTTTTT
CDR3: CASSVGQGRGQLFF

size: -
D: -
length: 12
J: TRBJ2-1
V: TRBV3-1/TRBV3-2
DNA: TGTGCCAGCAGCCAAGCGAACAGTGAGCAGTTCTTC
CDR3: CASSQANSEQFF

size: -
D: -
length: 14
J: TRBJ2-2
V: TRBV7-3
DNA: TGTGCCAGCAGCTCCTCCGGCGAGGTCGGGGAGCTGTTTTTT
CDR3: CASSSSGEVGELFF

size: once
D: TRBD1
length: 13
J: TRBJ2-7
V: TRBV10-1
DNA: TGCGCCAGCAGTGACTCAGGGGGCTACGAGCAGTACTTC
CDR3: CASSDSGGYEQYF

size: -
D: -
length: 14
J: TRBJ1-1
V: TRBV4-1
DNA: TGCGCCAGCAGCCAAGCTTTCGTGAACACTGAAGCTTTCTTT
CDR3: CASSQAFVNTEAFF

size: -
D: -
length: 14
J: TRBJ2-3
V: TRBV29-1
DNA: TGCAGCGTTGGAGAAGCGGGCGGCACAGATACGCAGTATTTT
CDR3: CSVGEAGGTDTQYF

size: -
D: TRBD2
length: 13
J: TRBJ2-1
V: TRBV12-5
DNA: TGTGCTAGTGAAGACGGGACTAGCGATGAGCAGTTCTTC
CDR3: CASEDGTSDEQFF

size: -
D: -
length: 14
J: TRBJ1-5
V: TRBV6-5
DNA: -
CDR3: CASILDRGGQPQHF

size: -
D: TRBD2
length: 14
J: TRBJ2-7
V: TRBV10-3
DNA: TGTGCCATCAGTGAACAAGCGGGAGTTTACGAGCAGTACTTC
CDR3: CAISEQAGVYEQYF

size: -
D: -
length: 13
J: TRBJ2-1
V: TRBV12-3/TRBV12-4
DNA: TGTGCCAGCAGTATCCTGGCCTTGAATGAGCAGTTCTTC
CDR3: CASSILALNEQFF

size: -
D: TRBD2
length: 15
J: TRBJ2-1
V: TRBV10-1
DNA: TGCGCCAGCAGTCAGTTAGCGGGTTTGAACAATGAGCAGTTCTTC
CDR3: CASSQLAGLNNEQFF